This paragraph reports one TCR beta chain. In the original analysis: Scientists estimated how many nucleated cells there were by amplifying reference gene primers. Clones were sequenced by immunoSEQ multiplex PCR, and TCRdb holds only the in-frame ones, with some missing. V and J calls and clone size come straight from that table; D and trimming were deduced from the DNA. The table lists roughly 150,000 clones, roughly 84% of them singletons. The data originate from a study of blood T cell repertoires in COVID-19. Study as a whole: Collection of acute and convalescent COVID-19 samples took place in the United States, Italy and Spain. Nucleic acid was either cDNA or gDNA, and it came from T cells, B-cell-depleted T cells, or PBMCs.

CDR3 length: 15 amino acids. Trimming took off 2 bases at V and 3 bases at J, with 14 bases between the two ends. Germline V CDR1 and CDR2: SGDLS, YYNGEE. This rearrangement joins TRBV9 to TRBJ1-1, with D perhaps TRBD1 (6 bases). The clonotype comes from a human donor in a cohort sampled during active COVID-19. Sequences were obtained from peripheral blood. In DNA, the CDR3 is TGTGCCAGCAGCGTTGGCTCAGGGGTGGACACTGAAGCTTTCTTT. Translating gives CASSVGSGVDTEAFF.